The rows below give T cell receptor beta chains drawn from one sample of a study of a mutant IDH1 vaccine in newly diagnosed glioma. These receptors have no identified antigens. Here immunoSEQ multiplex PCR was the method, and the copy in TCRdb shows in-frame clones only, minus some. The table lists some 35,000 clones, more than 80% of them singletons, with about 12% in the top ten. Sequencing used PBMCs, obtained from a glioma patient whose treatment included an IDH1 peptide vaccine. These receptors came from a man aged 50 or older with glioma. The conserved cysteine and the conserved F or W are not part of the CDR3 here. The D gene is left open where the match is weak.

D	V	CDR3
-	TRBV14	ASSQVMNTEAF
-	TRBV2	ASSSAWVTGNYGYT
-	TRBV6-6	ASSYGGRALNQPQH
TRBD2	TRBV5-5	ASSLTSGTQETQY
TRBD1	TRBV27	ASSSGQGYGYT
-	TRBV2	ASSEAFTGELF
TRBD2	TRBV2	ASSDSGTYTDTQY
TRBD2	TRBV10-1	ASSRPPRKKGGDTGELF
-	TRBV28	ASSYRGGGRTEAF
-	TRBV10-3	AISEGGATINEQF
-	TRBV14	ASSQVRTGDGSDTQY
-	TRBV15	VRRAQRHSSSYEQY
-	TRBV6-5	ASSTGRSQY
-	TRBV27	ASSPLTSNNQPQH
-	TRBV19	ASNREARPQH
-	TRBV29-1	SADGRATDTQY
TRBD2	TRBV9	ASSVRGTTSGRTYNEQF
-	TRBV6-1	ASGLQGGNEKLF
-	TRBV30	AWSVGQMIGYT
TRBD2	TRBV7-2	ASSPRRRGISYEQY
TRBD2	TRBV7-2	ASSSQPRGGTISYEQY
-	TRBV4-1	ASSQGGPDYGYT
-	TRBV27	ASSLRTTWYEQY
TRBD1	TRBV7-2	ASSRGTGDGYT
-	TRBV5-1	ASSLGVGGAEQPQH
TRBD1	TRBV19	ASSMRQGAYTGELF
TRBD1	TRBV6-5	ASGTGGEYEQY
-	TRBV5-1	ASSPRGGSYEQY
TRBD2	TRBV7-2	ASSLGGGSTETQY
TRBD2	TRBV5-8	ASSLSGSSCNEQF
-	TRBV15	ATSTLRTAGANVLT
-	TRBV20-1	SASNYGYT
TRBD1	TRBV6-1	ASSNPKQGIAEAF
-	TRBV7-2	ASSLSPQETQY
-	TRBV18	ASSPKQGTGELF
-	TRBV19	ASRGPTEVNGYT
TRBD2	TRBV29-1	SGKTSGSGELF
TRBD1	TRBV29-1	SVLGQGATGELF
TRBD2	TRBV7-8	ASSRALAGYEQF
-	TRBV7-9	ASSFGTANTEAF
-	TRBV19	ASTADALEAF
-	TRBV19	ASSRRDIGNTEAF
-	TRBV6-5	ASKISDNQPQH
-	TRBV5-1	ASSSRGNTEAF
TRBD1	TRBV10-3	AIKGTGDEKLF
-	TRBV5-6	ASSVAPGPNEQF
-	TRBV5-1	ASSLELFNYGYT
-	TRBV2	ASSRDGSSYEQY
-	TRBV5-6	ASSRVYEQY
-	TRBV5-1	ASSLGSGVGFEKLF
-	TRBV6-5	ASSPDGGKYGYT
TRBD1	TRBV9	ASSPGQGNQPQH
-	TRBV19	ASSTTRRTPYEQY
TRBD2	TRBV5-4	ASSLGLAGPEQY
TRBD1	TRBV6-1	ASQRGTGVRNEQF
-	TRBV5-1	ASSLGEKLF
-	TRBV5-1	ASTRGGGNTEAF